The next 22 T cell receptor beta chains were all read from a single sample in a study of blood T cell repertoires in COVID-19. Generated by immunoSEQ multiplex PCR, the TCRdb table keeps only in-frame clones and is missing some. The sample records fewer than 250,000 clones, around four fifths being singletons. The sample taken for sequencing was peripheral blood. The receptors were gathered from a man younger than 45 with active or convalescent COVID-19.

The chain couples TRBV7-2 to TRBJ2-3; D unresolved. The CDR3 loop spans 15 amino acids. The ends were cut back, 5 bases at V and 2 bases at J, with 14 bases in the middle. Germline CDR1 reads SGHTA; CDR2 reads FQGNSA. CDR3 residues: CASSPGYLDTDTQYF. Here the CDR3 DNA reads TGTGCCAGCAGCCCCGGGTACTTGGACACAGATACGCAGTATTTT.

The chain couples TRBV5-1 to TRBJ2-3; 7 bases map to TRBD2. After removal of 0 bases from V and 3 bases from J, the junction contained 7 bases not matched to a gene. The V gene's germline CDR1 is SGHRS and CDR2 YFSETQ. The CDR3 runs to 16 residues. The CDR3 region is CASSLVGGSVTDTQYF. The CDR3, as DNA: TGCGCCAGCAGCTTGGTAGGCGGGAGCGTGACAGATACGCAGTATTTT.

This chain links TRBV19 with TRBJ1-5; D may be TRBD1 (5 bases). This CDR3 has 13 amino acids. V dropped 4 bases and J dropped 7 bases, with 11 bases sitting between them. CDR1 is LNHDA, CDR2 SQIVND, per germline (reference sequence). As DNA, the CDR3 is TGTGCCAGTAGTACTAGGCGGGGGCAGCCCCAGCATTTT. It yields the protein CASSTRRGQPQHF. The complete variable domain, with remaining parts taken from reference TRBV19 and TRBJ1-5, reads DGGITQSPKYLFRKEGQNVTLSCEQNLNHDAMYWYRQDPGQGLRLIYYSQIVNDFQKGDIAEGYSVSREKKESFPLTVTSAQKNPTAFYLCASSTRRGQPQHFGDGTRLSIL.

This clone was picked up one time. The chain links TRBV24-1 to TRBJ1-2, with 8 positions matching TRBD1. The CDR3 has 15 residues. CDR1 and CDR2 (germline): KGHDR, SFDVKD. V lost 8 bases to trimming and J lost 5 bases; unmatched junction nucleotides: 12. CDR3 residues: CATTTTGESFYGYTF. CDR3 sequence (DNA): TGTGCCACCACCACGACAGGGGAGTCGTTTTATGGCTACACCTTC.

The rearrangement uses TRBV7-9 and TRBJ2-1, with 9 nucleotides matching TRBD2. There are 17 residues in the CDR3. CDR1 and CDR2 (germline): SEHNR, FQNEAQ (reference sequence). V shed 3 bases and J 0 bases; nucleotides not matched to a gene: 6. The CDR3 DNA is TGTGCCAGCAGCTTCCGGCTAGCGGGGCCCTCCTACAATGAGCAGTTCTTC. Its protein is CASSFRLAGPSYNEQFF.

The table lists this clone with a few counts. This chain links TRBV7-9 with TRBJ1-5; 9 nucleotides align to TRBD1. V lost 5 bases and J lost 4; bases outside the gene matches: 9. Germline CDR1 and CDR2: SEHNR and FQNEAQ (reference sequence). The CDR3 sequence is 16 residues long. CDR3 in amino acids: CASSPTGGGRNQPQHF. The CDR3 nucleotides are TGTGCCAGCAGCCCGACAGGGGGTGGTCGGAATCAGCCCCAGCATTTT.

The chain links TRBV7-2 to TRBJ2-2, with 8 nucleotides matching TRBD1. V lost 11 bases to trimming and J lost 1 base; unmatched junction nucleotides: 12. The CDR3 has 16 amino acids. Germline V gives CDR1 SGHTA, CDR2 FQGNSA. This CDR3 reads CASRSGGVGNTGELFF. CDR3 nucleotides: TGTGCCTCTCGGTCAGGGGGCGTCGGGAACACCGGGGAGCTGTTTTTT.

The chain joins TRBV18 to TRBJ2-1, with a weak D call TRBD2 (7 bases). CDR1 KGHSH and CDR2 LQKENI come from the germline V gene. With 2 bases removed from V and 4 bases from J, the gap between germline ends came to 15 bases. CDR3 length: 16 residues. The CDR3 DNA sequence: TGTGCCAGCTCACCAGCGGGGGCCCCCCTATACAATGAGCAGTTCTTC. This translates into CASSPAGAPLYNEQFF.

The chain joins TRBV18 to TRBJ1-5, with 10 bases lining up with TRBD1. The trim removed 5 bases at V and 6 bases at J, leaving 7 bases unmatched. The CDR3 is 15 residues long. Germline CDR1 is KGHSH and CDR2 is LQKENI. CDR3 in DNA: TGTGCCAGCTCAACCGGGACAGGGGATAGTCAGCCCCAGCATTTT. As protein: CASSTGTGDSQPQHF.

The V gene is TRBV6-5, the J gene TRBJ1-5, with TRBD1 as a possible D gene (5 bases). This CDR3 is built from 15 residues. Trimming left V 6 bases short and J 2 bases short, with 14 bases between. The germline CDR1 and CDR2 sequences are MNHEY and SVGAGI. CDR3 residues: CASSSGSVGNQPQHF. CDR3 bases: TGTGCCAGCAGCTCAGGGTCCGTGGGCAATCAGCCCCAGCATTTT.

The rearrangement uses TRBV5-1 and TRBJ2-1; a weak D match, TRBD2 (6 bases). This CDR3 comprises 16 residues. Trimming left V 6 bases short and J 6 bases short, with 22 bases between. From germline, CDR1 is SGHRS and CDR2 YFSETQ. The CDR3 coding sequence is TGCGCCAGCACCCTCTCTAGCGTCCCCCCCCTCAATGAGCAGTTCTTC. Translated: CASTLSSVPPLNEQFF.

The chain employs TRBV7-3 and TRBJ2-1; 7 bases fit TRBD1. The CDR3 is 17 amino acids. The junction had 15 bases not matched to a gene; V was cut back by 2 bases and J by 8 bases. The germline gives CDR1 SGHTA, CDR2 FQGTGA. The DNA for the CDR3 is TGTGCCAGCAGCTTAGATGGGGGACGAGGGGGCCAGGATGAGCAGTTCTTC. Translation: CASSLDGGRGGQDEQFF. The complete variable domain, with remaining parts taken from reference TRBV7-3 and TRBJ2-1, reads GAGVSQTPSNKVTEKGKYVELRCDPISGHTALYWYRQSLGQGPEFLIYFQGTGAADDSGLPNDRFFAVRPEGSVSTLKIQRTERGDSAVYLCASSLDGGRGGQDEQFFGPGTRLTVL.

V usage is TRBV5-1 and J usage is TRBJ2-3; D may be TRBD2 (6 bases). V was pared by 1 base and J by 0 bases, with 6 bases between. The CDR3 totals 14 residues. Germline V gene data show CDR1 as SGHRS and CDR2 as YFSETQ. The CDR3 protein is CASSLSGSTDTQYF. CDR3 sequence (DNA): TGCGCCAGCAGCTTGAGCGGGAGCACAGATACGCAGTATTTT.

The chain carries TRBV7-9 and TRBJ2-7; 7 bases fit TRBD2. V shed 4 bases and J 3 bases; nucleotides not matched to a gene: 12. The CDR3 covers 16 residues. CDR1 is SEHNR, CDR2 FQNEAQ, per germline (reference sequence). The CDR3 spells CASSSTTGTIRYEQYF. The CDR3 DNA is TGTGCCAGCAGCTCGACGACCGGGACTATCCGCTACGAGCAGTACTTC.

The V call is TRBV28, the J call TRBJ2-3; possibly TRBD2 for D (5 bases). Trimming left V 1 base short and J 3 bases short, with 14 bases between. The CDR3 has 16 amino acids. From germline, CDR1 is MDHEN and CDR2 SYDVKM. The CDR3, as DNA: TGTGCCAGCAGTTTATCCACGGCTCGGGAAACAGATACGCAGTATTTT. Protein product: CASSLSTARETDTQYF.

The chain has TRBV7-8 and TRBJ1-1, with 8 bases that match TRBD1. Trimming at V came to 3 bases and at J to 7 bases, leaving 4 bases not matched to a gene. Germline lookup yields CDR1 SGHVS and CDR2 FQNEAQ. The CDR3 is made up of 13 amino acids. The CDR3 DNA reads as TGTGCCAGCAGCTTTAAAGGGACAGGTGAAGCTTTCTTT. Amino acids: CASSFKGTGEAFF.

This chain joins TRBV27 and TRBJ1-5, with D unclear. This CDR3 has 13 amino acids. In germline, CDR1 is MNHEY, CDR2 SMNVEV (reference sequence). Between the trimmed V and J ends, which lost 2 bases and 5 bases, there was a span of 7 bases. CDR3: CASSLNEDQPQHF. CDR3 DNA sequence: TGTGCCAGCAGTTTAAACGAGGATCAGCCCCAGCATTTT.

The DNA for the CDR3 is TGTGCCAGCAGCCCCCGGGGACTCTACGAGCAGTACTTC. Encoded protein: CASSPRGLYEQYF. The V gene is TRBV11-2, the J gene TRBJ2-7; possibly TRBD2 for D (6 bases). Trimming left V 5 bases short and J 3 bases short, with 11 bases between. Germline lookup yields CDR1 SGHAT and CDR2 FQNNGV. The CDR3 has 13 residues.

V is TRBV6-5 and J is TRBJ1-2, with D unresolved. CDR3 length equals 15 residues. In germline, CDR1 is MNHEY, CDR2 SVGAGI. V dropped 2 bases and J dropped 4 bases, with 14 bases sitting between them. This CDR3 reads CASSYPQAGSYGYTF. Written as DNA, the CDR3 is TGTGCCAGCAGTTACCCCCAGGCGGGGAGCTATGGCTACACCTTC.

The V gene is TRBV30, the J gene TRBJ2-7; 9 bases line up with TRBD2. From germline, CDR1 is GTSNPN and CDR2 SVGIG (reference sequence). CDR3 length: 15 amino acids. After removal of 2 bases from V and 2 bases from J, the junction contained 7 bases not matched to a gene. Here the CDR3 reads CAWSSLGLATYEQYF. The CDR3 nucleotides read TGTGCCTGGAGTTCCCTGGGACTAGCAACCTACGAGCAGTACTTC. Full variable domain (remainder filled in from reference TRBV30 and TRBJ2-7): SQTIHQWPATLVQPVGSPLSLECTVEGTSNPNLYWYRQAAGRGLQLLFYSVGIGQISSEVPQNLSASRPQDRQFILSSKKLLLSDSGFYLCAWSSLGLATYEQYFGPGTRLTVT.

V gene TRBV9 combines with J gene TRBJ2-5, with 8 bases lining up with TRBD2. This CDR3 spans 17 amino acids. Trimming took 0 bases from V and 5 from J; bases not matched to a gene: 12. Germline V gives CDR1 SGDLS, CDR2 YYNGEE. CDR3 region: CASSVVPGSGIVETQYF. The CDR3, as DNA: TGTGCCAGCAGCGTAGTTCCCGGTAGCGGGATTGTCGAGACCCAGTACTTC.

This chain connects TRBV10-3 to TRBJ2-7; 10 bases agree with TRBD2. Germline CDR1 is ENHRY and CDR2 is SYGVKD. J was trimmed by 5 bases and V by 10 bases; bases with no gene match: 11. The CDR3 is made up of 14 amino acids. CDR3 in DNA: TGTGCCACCGGGACCACTAGCGGGGTGCACGAGCAGTACTTC. Its protein product is CATGTTSGVHEQYF.